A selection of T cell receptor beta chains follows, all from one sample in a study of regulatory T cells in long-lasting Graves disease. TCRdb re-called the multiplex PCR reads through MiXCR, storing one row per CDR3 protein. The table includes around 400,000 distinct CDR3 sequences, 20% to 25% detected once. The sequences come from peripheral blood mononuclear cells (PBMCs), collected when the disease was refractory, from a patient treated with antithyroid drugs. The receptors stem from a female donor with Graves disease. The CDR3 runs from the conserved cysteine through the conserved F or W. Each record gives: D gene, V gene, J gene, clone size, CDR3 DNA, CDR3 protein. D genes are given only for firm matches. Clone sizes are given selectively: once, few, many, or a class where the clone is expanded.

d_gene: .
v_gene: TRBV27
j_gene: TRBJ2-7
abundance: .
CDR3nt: TGTGCCAGCAGATCATTAGGGCCCTACGAGCAGTACTTC
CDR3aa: CASRSLGPYEQYF

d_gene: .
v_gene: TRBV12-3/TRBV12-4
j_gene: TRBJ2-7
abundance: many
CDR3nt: TGTGCCAGCTCCCGCGGGACCCTCTACGAGCAGTACTTC
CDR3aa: CASSRGTLYEQYF

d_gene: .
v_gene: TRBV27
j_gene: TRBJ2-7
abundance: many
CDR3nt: TGTGCCAGCAGTTTCCGACAGGGCGGGACAAGCTCCTACGAGCAGTACTTC
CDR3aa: CASSFRQGGTSSYEQYF

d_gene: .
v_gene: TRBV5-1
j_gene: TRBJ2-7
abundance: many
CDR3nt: TGCGCCAGCAGCCCAGCAACCGGGACACACTACGAGCAGTACTTC
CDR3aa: CASSPATGTHYEQYF

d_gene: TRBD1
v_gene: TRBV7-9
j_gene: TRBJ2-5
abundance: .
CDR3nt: TGTGCCAGCAGCTCAAGGGACAGCCGCCGCCTAGAGACCCAGTACTTC
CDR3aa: CASSSRDSRRLETQYF

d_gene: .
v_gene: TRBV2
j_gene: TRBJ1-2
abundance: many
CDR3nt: TGTGCCAGCAGCCCCCTGCCCTTACTCGGGGACACCAACTATGGCTACACCTTC
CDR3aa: CASSPLPLLGDTNYGYTF

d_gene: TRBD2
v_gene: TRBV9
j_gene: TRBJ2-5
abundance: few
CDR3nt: TGTGCCAGCAGCGTGGGGGGGGTCCAACAAGAGACCCAGTACTTC
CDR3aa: CASSVGGVQQETQYF

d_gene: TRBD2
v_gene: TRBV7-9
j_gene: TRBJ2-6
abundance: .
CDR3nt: TGTGCCGGCGGGGGACCTGGCTCTGGGGCCAACGTCCTGACTTTC
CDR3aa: CAGGGPGSGANVLTF

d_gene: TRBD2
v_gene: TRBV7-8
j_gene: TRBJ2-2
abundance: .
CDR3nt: TGTGCCAGCAGCTTAGTAGTGGCGGGAGGTTTTCAAAACACCGGGGAGCTGTTTTTT
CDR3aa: CASSLVVAGGFQNTGELFF

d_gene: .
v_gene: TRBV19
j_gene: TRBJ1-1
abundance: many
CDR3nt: TGTGCCAGTTCGACCTGGGGGAACACTGAAGCTTTCTTT
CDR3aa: CASSTWGNTEAFF

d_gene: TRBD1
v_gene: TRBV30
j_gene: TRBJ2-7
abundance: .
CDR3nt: TGTGCCTGGAGTTTCACAGGGGGCGAGCAGTACTTC
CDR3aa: CAWSFTGGEQYF

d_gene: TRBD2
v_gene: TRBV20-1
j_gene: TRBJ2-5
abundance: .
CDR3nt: TGCAGTGCTAGAGTTTTGGCTAGCGGCAGACAAGAGACCCAGTACTTC
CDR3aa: CSARVLASGRQETQYF

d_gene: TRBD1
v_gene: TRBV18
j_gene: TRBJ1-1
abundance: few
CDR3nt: TGTGCCAGCTCACCCGAGGACAGGGGGAACACTGAAGCTTTCTTT
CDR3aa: CASSPEDRGNTEAFF

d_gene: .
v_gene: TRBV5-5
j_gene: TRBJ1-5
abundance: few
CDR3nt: TGTGCCAGCAGCAAGGCCCTGAGCCTCTCCCGGGGCAATCAGCCCCAGCATTTT
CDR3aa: CASSKALSLSRGNQPQHF

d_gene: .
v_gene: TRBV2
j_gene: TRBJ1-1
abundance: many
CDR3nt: TGTGCCAGCAGTGATCCCAGGGAGGGCTCTGCTTACAGTGAAGCTTTCTTT
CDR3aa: CASSDPREGSAYSEAFF

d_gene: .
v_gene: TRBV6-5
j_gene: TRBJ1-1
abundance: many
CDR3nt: TGTGCCAGCAGTTACTACGGGACAAGGATCACTGAAGCTTTCTTT
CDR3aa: CASSYYGTRITEAFF

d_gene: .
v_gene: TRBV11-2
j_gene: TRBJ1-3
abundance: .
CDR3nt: TGTGCCAGCAGCGTAACAGGGAGCTCTGGAAACACCATATATTTT
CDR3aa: CASSVTGSSGNTIYF

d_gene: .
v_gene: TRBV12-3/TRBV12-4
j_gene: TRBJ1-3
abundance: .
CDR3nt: TGTGCCAGCAGTTTAGACAGGGCACGGACCACCATATATTTT
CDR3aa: CASSLDRARTTIYF

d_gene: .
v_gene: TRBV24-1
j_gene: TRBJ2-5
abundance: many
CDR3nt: TGTGCCACCAGTGACCGCGACGGGAAAAAGGGGACCCAGTACTTC
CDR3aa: CATSDRDGKKGTQYF

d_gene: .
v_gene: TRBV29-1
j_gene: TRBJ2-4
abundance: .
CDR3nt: TGCAGCGTTTTTACGAACATTCAGTACTTC
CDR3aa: CSVFTNIQYF

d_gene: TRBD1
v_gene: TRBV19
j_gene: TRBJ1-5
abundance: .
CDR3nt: TGTGCCAGTAGTATTTCTCCGGGACAGGGCAATCAGCCCCAGCATTTT
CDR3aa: CASSISPGQGNQPQHF

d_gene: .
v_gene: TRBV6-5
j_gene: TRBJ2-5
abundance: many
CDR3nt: TGTGCCAGCAGTTACCGGACGGGGGAGACCCAGTACTTC
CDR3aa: CASSYRTGETQYF

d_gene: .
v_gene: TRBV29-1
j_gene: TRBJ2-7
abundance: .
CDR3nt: TGCAGCGTTGAGTCACAAACCTACGAGCAGTACTTC
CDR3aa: CSVESQTYEQYF

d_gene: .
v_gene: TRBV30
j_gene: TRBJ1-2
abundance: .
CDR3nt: TGTGCCTGGAGTACCCGACGGGAATATGGCTACACCTTC
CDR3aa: CAWSTRREYGYTF

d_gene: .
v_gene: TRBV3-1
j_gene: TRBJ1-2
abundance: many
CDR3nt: TGTGCCAGCAGCCAAGAATTACTGACCTATGGCTACACCTTC
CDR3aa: CASSQELLTYGYTF

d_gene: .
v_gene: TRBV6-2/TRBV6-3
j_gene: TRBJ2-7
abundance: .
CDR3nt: TGTGCCAGCAGTCCTGACCACTTTCTGGGTTACTACGAGCAGTACTTC
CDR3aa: CASSPDHFLGYYEQYF

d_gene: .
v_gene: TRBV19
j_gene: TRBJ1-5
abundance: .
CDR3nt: TGTGCCAGTAGTATAGCTGCCAATCAGCCCCAGCATTTT
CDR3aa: CASSIAANQPQHF

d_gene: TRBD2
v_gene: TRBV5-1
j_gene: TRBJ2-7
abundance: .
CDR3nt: TGCGCCAGCAGCTTGGCACTAGCGGGACGCTACGAGCAGTACTTC
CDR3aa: CASSLALAGRYEQYF

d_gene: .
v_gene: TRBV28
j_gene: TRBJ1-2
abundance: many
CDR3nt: TGTGCCAGCAGCAATCGGGGCAGTTCCTATGGCTACACCTTC
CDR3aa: CASSNRGSSYGYTF

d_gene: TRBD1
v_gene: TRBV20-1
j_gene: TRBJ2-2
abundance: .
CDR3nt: TGCAGTGCTTCCCACAGGGGCGGCACCGGGGAGCTGTTTTTT
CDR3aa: CSASHRGGTGELFF